This note documents a single T cell receptor (beta chain) sequence. This receptor's antigen is unknown. Base qualities are not recorded, but no much larger clone differs from it by a single base. These data belong to a study of cytomegalovirus exposure and HLA in healthy donors (dated by TCRdb to the late 2010s). For the wider study: The roughly 650 repertoires of the first cohort and the approximately 110 validation repertoires were produced on the same platform, according to a later analysis. The study was designed to test whether signatures of past pathogen exposure could be identified by cataloging public T cell receptors. A separate validation cohort of roughly 130 different subjects was used in addition to the 666-subject first cohort. To predict cytomegalovirus infection status, the study combined high-throughput TCR immunosequencing, statistical association of individual TCRs with disease status, and machine learning.

The germline V gene provides CDR1 SGHTA and CDR2 FQGNSA. V is pared back by 1 base and J by 0 bases, with 6 bases lying between the germline termini. The CDR3 runs 15 amino acids, cysteine and phenylalanine included. Only CDR3 DNA is held: 45 bases, read in frame from base 1. The donors were included in the validation cohort of over a hundred subjects, a group kept apart from the roughly 690-subject first cohort. Receptor amplification or capture employed the immunoSEQ multiplex PCR assay. As for the authors' bioinformatics: A statistical classification framework was built to diagnose cytomegalovirus status from the catalog of TCR beta chain sequences. The clones in this table, taken by TCRdb from immuneACCESS, are in-frame only. Not every clone is retained; where verified, under half of the shortfall comes from an unresolved V gene, and the cause of the rest is unknown. V and J calls and clone size are as listed in that table; D and trimming were resolved from the DNA. This sample gives approximately 270,000 clones in total; approximately 86% of them show up just once. The ten biggest clones cover 0.95% to 1.1% of the sample.

Broad study findings and their caveats: The study listed approximately 160 TCR beta chains as associated with cytomegalovirus. While some public TCRs were present in many individuals, most TCR sequences turned up only very rarely across donors. Three of the identified cytomegalovirus-associated TCR beta chains were confirmed in vitro to be specific for cytomegalovirus antigens. The authors suggested that the approach could potentially be extended to other disease states and immunological phenotypes. A later analysis found that TCRs clustered in the first cohort also tended to co-occur in the 120 validation repertoires, with roughly 95% of cluster scores above 0. A later analysis had no HLA typing for the validation cohort, so co-occurrence there was scored across all 130 or so repertoires. The classifier was reported to diagnose cytomegalovirus status with high specificity and sensitivity in both the original cohort and the validation cohort.

This TCR was recovered from a woman between 18 and 29 years old in good health and CMV-seronegative. The sample comprised PBMCs. The sequence joins TRBV7-2 to TRBJ2-2, with an unclear D gene assignment. The nucleotides read TGTGCCAGCAGCTTAGTTCGTACGAACACCGGGGAGCTGTTTTTT. Translation gives CASSLVRTNTGELFF.